The T cell receptor beta chain under discussion was sequenced for a study of blood T cell repertoires in COVID-19. Study in general: The cDNA or gDNA used as material had been derived from T cells, B-cell-depleted T cells, or PBMCs.

Per the original methods: Scientists estimated how many nucleated cells there were by amplifying reference gene primers. Generated by immunoSEQ multiplex PCR, the TCRdb table keeps only in-frame clones and is missing some. That table supplies the V and J calls and clone size; D and trimming were determined from the DNA. The data show roughly 100,000 clones, 70% to 90% seen once. The CDR3 runs to 14 residues. Germline V lookup: CDR1 MNHEY, CDR2 SMNVEV (reference sequence). Trimming left V 11 bases short and J 9 bases short, with 23 bases between. V gene TRBV27 combines with J gene TRBJ1-3, with D possibly being TRBD1 (5 bases). The sequence derives from a human donor in a cohort sampled during active COVID-19. The sample comprised peripheral blood. The CDR3 nucleotides are TGTGCCCGCACAAGACAGTTCCCGTCGCGCACCATATATTTT. It codes for CARTRQFPSRTIYF.